One T cell receptor beta chain is described in this entry. Its specificity is not known. This entry belongs to a study of T cells in Graves' hyperthyroidism and ophthalmopathy. Findings and limits, study-wide: Ophthalmopathy prediction by the model preceded onset by a median approximately 6.9 months. Most clonotypes that expanded in the thyroid above 0.001 also showed up in blood.

The source material, RNA transcripts, was used to amplify TCR beta CDR3 regions. TCR CDR3 regions were first amplified by RT-PCR with HTBI primers. MiXCR was run by TCRdb on the multiplex PCR reads, yielding one entry per CDR3 protein. The data contain 480,000 or so distinct CDR3 sequences, over 35% of them singletons. The clonotype comes from an adult woman with Graves' disease, either hyperthyroidism or ophthalmopathy (not recorded which). The sample comprised peripheral blood or thyroid tissue (not recorded which).

The CDR3 protein is CSANQPLPYNSPLHF. The CDR3 DNA follows: TGCAGTGCTAATCAGCCTCTTCCCTATAATTCACCCCTCCACTTT. The J gene is TRBJ1-6, the V gene TRBV20-1, with no clear D. The germline V gene encodes CDR1 DFQATT and CDR2 SNEGSKA (reference sequence). The CDR3 is 15 residues long. Deletions cut 4 bases from V and 2 bases from J, with 12 bases between.